A selection of T cell receptor beta chains follows, all from one sample in a study of shared clonotypes between healthy human individuals. Profiling relied on immunoSEQ multiplex PCR, and the TCRdb table lists in-frame clones only, not all of them. The repertoire has roughly 500,000 clones, about 85% of them found once; the top ten carry approximately 13%. The sequencing sample was made of PBMCs. Receptor source: a middle-aged woman in good health. Some clones in this sample may be carry-over from other donors' samples. Both conserved end residues are part of each CDR3. The D gene is left open where the match is weak. For some rows the clone size is stated as once, few or many, or as a class when expanded; others skip it.

TRBV9	.	.	TRBJ2-2	CASSVSNGLNTGELFF	TGTGCCAGCAGCGTTTCTAACGGCCTTAACACCGGGGAGCTGTTTTTT
TRBV13	few	.	TRBJ1-1	CASSYNRIMNTEAFF	TGTGCCAGCAGCTACAACAGAATAATGAACACTGAAGCTTTCTTT
TRBV18	.	.	TRBJ1-3	CASSNRTEASGNTIYF	TGTGCCAGCTCGAATCGAACAGAGGCCTCTGGAAACACCATATATTTT
TRBV6-6	.	.	TRBJ1-2	CASSPHEQGNYGYTF	TGTGCCAGCAGTCCCCATGAACAGGGCAACTATGGCTACACCTTC
TRBV27	many	TRBD2	TRBJ2-1	CATSPGLADSYNEQFF	TGTGCCACCTCCCCGGGACTAGCGGATTCCTACAATGAGCAGTTCTTC
TRBV11-2	.	.	TRBJ2-5	CASSQQETQYF	TGTGCCAGCAGCCAACAAGAGACCCAGTACTTC
TRBV4-1	few	.	TRBJ1-5	CASSQVPILRGNQPQHF	TGCGCCAGCAGCCAAGTCCCGATTCTTCGGGGCAATCAGCCCCAGCATTTT
TRBV28	few	TRBD1	TRBJ1-2	CASSRQGAFDGYTF	TGTGCCAGCAGCCGACAGGGGGCTTTTGATGGCTACACCTTC
TRBV19	.	.	TRBJ1-1	CASSNPTVNTEAFF	TGTGCCAGTAGTAACCCGACGGTGAACACTGAAGCTTTCTTT
TRBV5-1	.	TRBD1	TRBJ2-3	CASSWQAGGADTQYF	TGCGCCAGCAGCTGGCAGGCAGGGGGCGCAGATACGCAGTATTTT
TRBV5-1	.	.	TRBJ2-2	CASSLGPNTGELFF	TGCGCCAGCAGCTTGGGCCCGAACACCGGGGAGCTGTTTTTT
TRBV5-1	.	TRBD2	TRBJ2-1	CASSLGAGGQNEQFF	TGCGCCAGCAGCTTGGGTGCGGGAGGTCAGAATGAGCAGTTCTTC
TRBV30	.	.	TRBJ2-3	CASSGGLVDTQYF	TGTGCCTCGAGCGGCGGACTGGTAGATACGCAGTATTTT
TRBV4-1	.	.	TRBJ1-5	CASSQDPGGGWPQHF	TGCGCCAGCAGCCAAGATCCGGGGGGGGGATGGCCCCAGCATTTT